This TCR beta chain was sequenced during a study of blood T cells in healthy people across ages. Concerning this clonotype itself: Antigen unknown.

Primed by a sample-barcoded 5' primer and a J-beta primer mix, a second PCR proceeded for about 7 to 12 cycles. TCRdb ran MiXCR on the 5' RACE reads and lists one entry per CDR3 protein. The profile shows more than 1.4 million distinct CDR3 sequences, 42% of them singletons. V dropped 4 bases and J dropped 2; count of bases not matched to a gene: 4. CDR1 and CDR2 from the germline V gene are LNHNV and YYDKDF (reference sequence). The CDR3 is 15 amino acids. Findings of the study overall: Diversity estimates from one million T cells were considered underestimates.

This clonotype originated in a woman younger than 35 in good health. The rearrangement joins TRBV15 to TRBJ1-5, with TRBD1 matching over 8 bases. The source material was blood. The CDR3: CATSTGQGGNQPQHF. DNA of the CDR3: TGTGCCACCAGCACCGGACAGGGTGGCAATCAGCCCCAGCATTTT.